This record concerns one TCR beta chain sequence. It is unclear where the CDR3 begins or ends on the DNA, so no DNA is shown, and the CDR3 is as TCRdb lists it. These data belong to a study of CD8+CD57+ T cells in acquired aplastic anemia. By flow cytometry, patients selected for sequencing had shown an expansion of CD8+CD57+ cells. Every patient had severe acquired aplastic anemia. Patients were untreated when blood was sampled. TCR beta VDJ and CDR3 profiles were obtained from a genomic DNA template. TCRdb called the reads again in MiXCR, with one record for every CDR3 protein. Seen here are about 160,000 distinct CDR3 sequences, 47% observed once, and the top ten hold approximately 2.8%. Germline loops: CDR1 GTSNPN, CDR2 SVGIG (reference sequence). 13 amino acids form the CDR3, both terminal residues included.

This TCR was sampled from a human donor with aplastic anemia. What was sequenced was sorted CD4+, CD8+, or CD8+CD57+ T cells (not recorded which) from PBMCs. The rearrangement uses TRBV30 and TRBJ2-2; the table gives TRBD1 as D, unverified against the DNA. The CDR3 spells CAWWAGGTGELLF.